The 25 T cell receptor beta chains below were found in one sample sequenced in a study of blood T cells in healthy people across ages. Primed by a sample-barcoded 5' primer and a J-beta primer mix, a second PCR proceeded for about 6 to 11 cycles. MiXCR, run by TCRdb on the 5' RACE reads, gives a single entry per CDR3 protein. The sample includes hundreds of thousands of distinct CDR3 sequences, 58% of them seen just once. Sequenced sample: blood. The receptors originated from a man aged 30 to 39 in good health.

This clonotype was seen only once. This chain links TRBV20-1 with TRBJ2-5; D ambiguous. Near its end, the DNA agrees better with TRBJ2-7, so the J call may be wrong. This CDR3 has 13 residues. In germline, CDR1 is DFQATT, CDR2 SNEGSKA (reference sequence). The CDR3 here is CSAKGGLGNEQYF. The DNA for the CDR3 is TGCAGTGCCAAGGGTGGGTTGGGGAACGAGCAGTACTTC.

This chain links TRBV20-1 with TRBJ1-6, with 7 bases matching TRBD1. The CDR3 sequence is 14 residues long. Germline lookup yields CDR1 DFQATT and CDR2 SNEGSKA (reference sequence). Trimming took 0 bases from V and 7 from J; bases not matched to a gene: 3. The CDR3 coding sequence is TGCAGTGCTAGAGACCGCAGGGGGAATTCACCCCTCCACTTT. This sequence encodes CSARDRRGNSPLHF.

The rearrangement joins TRBV7-9 to TRBJ2-1; TRBD2 matches 7 bases. This CDR3 comprises 14 residues. Germline V gives CDR1 SEHNR, CDR2 FQNEAQ (reference sequence). V trimming: 7 bases; J trimming: 8 bases; junction bases outside the gene matches: 11. The CDR3 protein is CASKAGRERDEQFF. CDR3 in DNA: TGTGCCAGCAAGGCTGGGCGGGAGAGGGATGAGCAGTTCTTC.

This clonotype has more than one count but fewer than ten. The V and J genes are TRBV12-3 or TRBV12-4 and TRBJ1-1, with D maybe TRBD1 (5 bases). V was shortened by 3 bases and J by 7 bases, with 18 bases between the two germline ends. The CDR3 has 15 residues. The CDR3 nucleotides read TGTGCCAGCAGTTTCCTTCTGGGTCGGGGCGGTGAAGCTTTCTTT. This codes for CASSFLLGRGGEAFF.

This rearrangement joins TRBV9 to TRBJ2-1, with a tentative D call TRBD1 (6 bases). CDR1 SGDLS and CDR2 YYNGEE come from the germline V gene. V was clipped by 4 bases and J by 6 bases, with 14 bases between them. The CDR3 is 14 amino acids. CDR3 sequence reads: CASSPSNRVNEQFF. In nucleotides, the CDR3 is TGTGCCAGCAGCCCATCTAACAGGGTCAATGAGCAGTTCTTC.

J is TRBJ1-2 and V is TRBV4-2; no clear D gene. The germline V and J ends were trimmed by 0 bases and 4 bases, with 9 bases remaining between them. The CDR3 sequence is 14 residues long. CDR1 is LGHNA and CDR2 is YNFKEQ in the germline V gene. This chain's CDR3 is CASSQEQLSYGYTF. The CDR3 bases are TGTGCCAGCAGCCAAGAACAGCTCAGCTATGGCTACACCTTC.

This clonotype was detected a few times. The chain carries TRBV7-2 and TRBJ2-7; 7 bases are a match to TRBD2. V was clipped by 4 bases and J by 5 bases; unmatched bases: 8. There are 14 residues in the CDR3. Looked up from germline, CDR1 is SGHTA and CDR2 is FQGNSA. The CDR3 coding sequence is TGTGCCAGCAGCTCCAGAGGGAGCGGGAACGAGCAGTACTTC. Its translation: CASSSRGSGNEQYF. Full variable domain (remainder filled in from reference TRBV7-2 and TRBJ2-7): GAGVSQSPSNKVTEKGKDVELRCDPISGHTALYWYRQSLGQGLEFLIYFQGNSAPDKSGLPSDRFSAERTGGSVSTLTIQRTQQEDSAVYLCASSSRGSGNEQYFGPGTRLTVT.

This clonotype was observed a handful of times. V and J are TRBV20-1 and TRBJ2-5; D unclear. V lost 3 bases and J lost 7, with 15 bases in between. This CDR3 region has 13 residues. CDR1 is DFQATT, CDR2 SNEGSKA, per germline (reference sequence). CDR3 nucleotides: TGCAGTGCTAGGATCGCTGCCCTTCCGACCCAGTACTTC. It yields the protein CSARIAALPTQYF.

The J gene is TRBJ2-1, the V gene TRBV20-1; D perhaps matches TRBD2 (6 bases). Trimming removed 6 bases from V and 7 bases from J, with 22 bases in between. CDR3 length equals 15 residues. The germline CDR1 and CDR2 sequences are DFQATT and SNEGSKA (reference sequence). DNA of the CDR3: TGCAGTGCCGGGGGTGGGGAGAGGTCCAGGAATGAGCAGTTCTTC. This encodes CSAGGGERSRNEQFF.

As to this clonotype: One base away lies a much larger clone, so this may be a sequencing read error. CDR3 sequence (DNA): TGTGCCAGCAGGCGGGGGGACTCCTACGAGCAGTACTTC. The encoded protein is CASRRGDSYEQYF. The chain recombines TRBV6-2 or TRBV6-3 with TRBJ2-7; 8 bases align to TRBD2. This CDR3 contains 13 residues. V was clipped by 6 bases and J by 0 bases; unmatched bases: 1. Germline values: CDR1 MNHEY, CDR2 SVGEGT.

CDR3 sequence (DNA): TGTGCCAGCAGTTACTCGAGTGTTGAGCAGTACTTC. Residues: CASSYSSVEQYF. This rearrangement joins TRBV6-2 or TRBV6-3 to TRBJ2-7; D is uncertain. The germline gives CDR1 MNHEY, CDR2 SVGEGT. This CDR3 is 12 amino acids long. Trimming pared 0 bases from V and 7 bases from J, leaving 7 bases between.

The chain links TRBV5-1 to TRBJ2-3, with 10 bases fitting TRBD1. Trimming removed 3 bases from V and 2 bases from J; junction bases left unmatched: 6. The CDR3 totals 16 residues. Germline assignment: CDR1 SGHRS and CDR2 YFSETQ. The CDR3 DNA sequence: TGCGCCAGCAGCTCCCGTGGGACAGGGGTCACAGATACGCAGTATTTT. It specifies CASSSRGTGVTDTQYF.

The chain uses TRBV6-6 and TRBJ1-2; D is unclear. Germline-derived CDR1 and CDR2 are MNHNY and SVGAGI (reference sequence). With 0 bases removed from V and 6 bases from J, the gap between germline ends came to 8 bases. The CDR3 extends over 13 amino acids. The CDR3 spells CASSYSIYDGYTF. The CDR3 DNA reads TGTGCCAGCAGTTACTCGATTTATGATGGCTACACCTTC.

This clonotype was observed a few times. The V gene is TRBV7-2, the J gene TRBJ2-2; 8 bases are a match to TRBD2. The CDR3 runs to 16 residues. Germline-derived CDR1 and CDR2 are SGHTA and FQGNSA. Germline trimming cut 5 bases from V and 2 bases from J; bases unmatched to any gene: 7. The chain's CDR3 is CASSPLAGLNTGELFF. The CDR3 DNA sequence: TGTGCCAGCAGCCCGTTAGCGGGGCTCAACACCGGGGAGCTGTTTTTT.

The chain is built from TRBV11-2 and TRBJ2-3; 11 bases are a match to TRBD2. The CDR3 runs to 19 residues. Germline V gene data show CDR1 as SGHAT and CDR2 as FQNNGV. V lost 4 bases to trimming and J lost 4 bases; unmatched junction nucleotides: 16. CDR3: CASSSRPGTSGSGSDTQYF. The CDR3 nucleotides read TGTGCCAGCAGCTCCCGGCCCGGGACTAGCGGAAGCGGGTCAGATACGCAGTATTTT.

This clonotype was counted between two and nine times. V and J are TRBV27 and TRBJ1-1; D is ambiguous. V gave up 3 bases and J gave up 8 bases, with 7 bases separating them. CDR1 is MNHEY, CDR2 SMNVEV, per germline (reference sequence). This CDR3 contains 11 residues. The CDR3 DNA reads TGTGCCAGCAGTTTTGCCGGGGAAGCTTTCTTT. As protein: CASSFAGEAFF.

The rearrangement links TRBV6-1 to TRBJ1-1; no reliable D call. Germline-derived CDR1 and CDR2 are MNHNS and SASEGT. V lost 1 base to trimming and J lost 4 bases, with 10 bases between them. The CDR3 has 14 residues. In DNA form, the CDR3 reads TGTGCCAGCAGTGAAGAGGCGGGAGGCACTGAAGCTTTCTTT. Amino acids: CASSEEAGGTEAFF.

The rearrangement links TRBV29-1 to TRBJ2-3; D uncertain. Germline assignment: CDR1 SQVTM and CDR2 ANQGSEA. V gave up 7 bases and J gave up 1 base, with 15 bases separating them. This CDR3 comprises 14 residues. CDR3 nucleotides: TGCAGCGCCCAGCGAGTCTCAGGCACAGATACGCAGTATTTT. Translation gives CSAQRVSGTDTQYF.

This clonotype was counted once. The rearrangement uses TRBV20-1 and TRBJ2-7, with D possibly TRBD2 on 6 matching bases. The J call could be wrong; TRBJ2-5 is a better fit for the DNA end. Per germline, CDR1 DFQATT and CDR2 SNEGSKA (reference sequence). The CDR3 contains 14 residues. The DNA for the CDR3 is TGCAGTGCTAGAGGGACTATTTTGGTCGAGACCCAGTACTTC. Encoded protein: CSARGTILVETQYF.

This rearrangement joins TRBV4-2 to TRBJ2-3; D is unclear. Looked up from germline, CDR1 is LGHNA and CDR2 is YNFKEQ. The CDR3 has 17 amino acids. Trimming shortened V by 4 bases and J by 6 bases, and 23 bases separated the two germline ends. CDR3 sequence (DNA): TGTGCCAGCAGCCCCAAGATAGGAGCTGCAAATGGGGATACGCAGTATTTT. Protein product: CASSPKIGAANGDTQYF.

The chain has TRBV7-2 and TRBJ2-7; D may correspond to TRBD1 or TRBD2 (5 bases each). Trimming cost V 5 bases and J 5 bases, with 13 bases left between them. The CDR3 has 13 amino acids. Germline V gives CDR1 SGHTA, CDR2 FQGNSA. The CDR3 coding sequence is TGTGCCAGCAGCCCCCGGTTGGGGGACGAGCAGTACTTC. It codes for CASSPRLGDEQYF.

The V call is TRBV4-3, the J call TRBJ2-1; 11 positions match TRBD2. V trimming: 3 bases; J trimming: 6 bases; junction bases outside the gene matches: 4. Germline assignment: CDR1 LGHNA and CDR2 YSLEER. The CDR3 consists of 15 residues. CDR3 loop: CASSQSGTSGNEQFF. The CDR3 bases are TGCGCCAGCAGCCAGAGCGGGACTAGCGGCAATGAGCAGTTCTTC.

This clonotype was picked up a small number of times. The chain combines TRBV29-1 with TRBJ2-1; 8 bases match TRBD2. The CDR3 consists of 13 residues. Germline lookup yields CDR1 SQVTM and CDR2 ANQGSEA. V lost 7 bases and J lost 12; bases outside the gene matches: 14. CDR3 nucleotide sequence: TGCAGCGCCTTACCCCAGTGGCGGGAGGTGCAGTTCTTC. Translation gives CSALPQWREVQFF.

V usage is TRBV5-1 and J usage is TRBJ2-4, with 8 bases matching TRBD1. The DNA end is more similar to TRBJ2-7, so the J call may be wrong. CDR3 length: 15 amino acids. Germline V gene sequence: CDR1 SGHRS, CDR2 YFSETQ. The DNA of the CDR3 is TGCGCCAGCAGCTCAGGACAGGGTATATTATACGAGCAGTACTTC. Translation gives CASSSGQGILYEQYF.

This chain links TRBV20-1 with TRBJ1-1; tentative D call: TRBD1 (5 bases). Germline loops: CDR1 DFQATT, CDR2 SNEGSKA (reference sequence). The CDR3 covers 14 residues. V was clipped by 5 bases and J by 5 bases, with 18 bases between them. This chain's CDR3 is CSAGRRGGRTEAFF. For the CDR3, the DNA is TGCAGTGCTGGGCGGCGGGGCGGTAGGACTGAAGCTTTCTTT.